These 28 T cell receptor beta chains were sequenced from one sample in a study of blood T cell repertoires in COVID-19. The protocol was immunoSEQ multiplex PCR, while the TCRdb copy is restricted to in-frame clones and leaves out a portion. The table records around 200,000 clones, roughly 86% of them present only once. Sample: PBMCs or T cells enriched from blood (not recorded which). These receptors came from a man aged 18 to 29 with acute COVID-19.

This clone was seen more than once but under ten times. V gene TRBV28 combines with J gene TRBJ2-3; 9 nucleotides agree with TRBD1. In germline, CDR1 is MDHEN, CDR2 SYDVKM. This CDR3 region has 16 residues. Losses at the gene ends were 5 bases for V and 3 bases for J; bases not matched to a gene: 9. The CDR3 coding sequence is TGTGCCAGCAGTCCAATCCCGGGACAGGGAACAGATACGCAGTATTTT. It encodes CASSPIPGQGTDTQYF.

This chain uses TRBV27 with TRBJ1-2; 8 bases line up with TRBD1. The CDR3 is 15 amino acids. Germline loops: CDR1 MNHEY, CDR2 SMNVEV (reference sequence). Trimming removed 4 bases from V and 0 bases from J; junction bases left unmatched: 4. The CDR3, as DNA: TGTGCCAGCAGTTCCGGACAGGGACCTAACTATGGCTACACCTTC. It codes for CASSSGQGPNYGYTF.

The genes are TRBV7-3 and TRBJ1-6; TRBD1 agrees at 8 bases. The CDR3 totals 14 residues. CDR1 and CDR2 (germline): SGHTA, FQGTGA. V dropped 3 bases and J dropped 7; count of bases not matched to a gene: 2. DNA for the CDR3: TGTGCCAGCAGCTTCGGACAGGGAAATTCACCCCTCCACTTT. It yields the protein CASSFGQGNSPLHF.

CDR3 sequence (DNA): TGTGCCAGTAGTATTCAGGGCGCCCGGGAGGGCTACACCTTC. It specifies CASSIQGAREGYTF. This rearrangement joins TRBV19 to TRBJ1-2; the D gene is possibly TRBD1 (5 bases). Between the trimmed V and J ends, which lost 3 bases and 8 bases, there was a span of 16 bases. The CDR3 has 14 residues. The germline CDR1 and CDR2 sequences are LNHDA and SQIVND (reference sequence).

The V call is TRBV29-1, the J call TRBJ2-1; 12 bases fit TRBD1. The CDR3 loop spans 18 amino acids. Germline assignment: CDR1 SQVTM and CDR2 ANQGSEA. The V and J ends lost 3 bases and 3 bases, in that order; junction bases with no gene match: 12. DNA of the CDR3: TGCAGCGTTGACTTAACCGGGACAGGGGGCGATAACTACAATGAGCAGTTCTTC. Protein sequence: CSVDLTGTGGDNYNEQFF.

Written as DNA, the CDR3 is TGCGCCAGCAGCCAAGGACAATCGCAGGGTGATGAGCAGTACTTC. The encoded protein is CASSQGQSQGDEQYF. The rearrangement links TRBV4-1 to TRBJ2-7, with a weak D call TRBD1 (5 bases). Trimming took off 1 base at V and 7 bases at J, with 17 bases between the two ends. CDR3 length equals 15 residues. In germline, CDR1 is MGHRA, CDR2 YSYEKL.

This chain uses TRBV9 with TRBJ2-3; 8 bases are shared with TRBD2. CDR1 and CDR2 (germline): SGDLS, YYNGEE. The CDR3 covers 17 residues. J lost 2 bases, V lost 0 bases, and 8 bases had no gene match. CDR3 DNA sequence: TGTGCCAGCAGCGTAGACCTGGGCGGGAGGTACACAGATACGCAGTATTTT. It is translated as CASSVDLGGRYTDTQYF. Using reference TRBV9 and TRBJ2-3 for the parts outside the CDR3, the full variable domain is DSGVTQTPKHLITATGQRVTLRCSPRSGDLSVYWYQQSLDQGLQFLIQYYNGEERAKGNILERFSAQQFPDLHSELNLSSLELGDSALYFCASSVDLGGRYTDTQYFGPGTRLTVL.

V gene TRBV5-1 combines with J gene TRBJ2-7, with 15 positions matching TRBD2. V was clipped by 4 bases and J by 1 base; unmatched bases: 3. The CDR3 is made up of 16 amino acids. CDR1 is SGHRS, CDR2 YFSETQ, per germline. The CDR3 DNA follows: TGCGCCAGCAGCCAGGGACTAGCGGGGGGTTCCTACGAGCAGTACTTC. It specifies CASSQGLAGGSYEQYF.

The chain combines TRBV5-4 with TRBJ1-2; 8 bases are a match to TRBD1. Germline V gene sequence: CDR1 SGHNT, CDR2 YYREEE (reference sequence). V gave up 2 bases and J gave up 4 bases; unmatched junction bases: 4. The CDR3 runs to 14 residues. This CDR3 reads CASSLQGVRYGYTF. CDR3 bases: TGTGCCAGCAGCTTACAGGGGGTCCGCTATGGCTACACCTTC.

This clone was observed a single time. CDR3 protein: CSGGSENYGYTF. The CDR3 DNA is TGCAGCGGGGGCTCAGAAAACTATGGCTACACCTTC. This chain uses TRBV29-1 with TRBJ1-2; D might be TRBD1 (5 bases). CDR1 SQVTM and CDR2 ANQGSEA come from the germline V gene. The CDR3 loop spans 12 amino acids. V was shortened by 7 bases and J by 2 bases, with 11 bases between the two germline ends.

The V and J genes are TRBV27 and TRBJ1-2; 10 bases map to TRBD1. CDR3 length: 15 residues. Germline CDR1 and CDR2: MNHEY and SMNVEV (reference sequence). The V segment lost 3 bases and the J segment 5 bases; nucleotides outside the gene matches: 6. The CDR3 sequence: CASSLGQGILYGYTF. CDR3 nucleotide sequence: TGTGCCAGCAGTTTGGGACAGGGGATTTTGTATGGCTACACCTTC.

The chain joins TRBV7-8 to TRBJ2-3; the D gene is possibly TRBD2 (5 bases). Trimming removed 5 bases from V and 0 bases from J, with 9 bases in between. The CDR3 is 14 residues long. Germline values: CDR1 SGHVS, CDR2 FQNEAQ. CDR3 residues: CASSIGVSTDTQYF. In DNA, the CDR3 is TGTGCCAGCAGCATCGGGGTTAGCACAGATACGCAGTATTTT.

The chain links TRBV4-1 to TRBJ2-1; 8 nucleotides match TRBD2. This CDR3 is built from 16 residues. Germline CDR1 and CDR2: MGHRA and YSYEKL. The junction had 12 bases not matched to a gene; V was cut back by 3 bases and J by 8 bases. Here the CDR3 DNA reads TGCGCCAGCAGCCAGGAAGCCAGCGGGAGCTTGGATGAGCAGTTCTTC. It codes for CASSQEASGSLDEQFF.

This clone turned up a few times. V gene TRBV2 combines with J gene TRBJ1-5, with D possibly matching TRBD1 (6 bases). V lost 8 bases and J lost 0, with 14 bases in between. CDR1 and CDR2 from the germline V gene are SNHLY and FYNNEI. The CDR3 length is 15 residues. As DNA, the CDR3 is TGTGCCAGCGAGCTGGACAGTCATAGCAATCAGCCCCAGCATTTT. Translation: CASELDSHSNQPQHF.

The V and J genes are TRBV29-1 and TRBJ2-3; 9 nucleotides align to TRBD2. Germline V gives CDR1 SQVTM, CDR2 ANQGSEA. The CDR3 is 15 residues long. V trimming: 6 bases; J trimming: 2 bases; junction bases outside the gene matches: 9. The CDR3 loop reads CSVRISGSPTDTQYF. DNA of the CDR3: TGCAGCGTCCGAATTAGCGGGAGCCCCACAGATACGCAGTATTTT.

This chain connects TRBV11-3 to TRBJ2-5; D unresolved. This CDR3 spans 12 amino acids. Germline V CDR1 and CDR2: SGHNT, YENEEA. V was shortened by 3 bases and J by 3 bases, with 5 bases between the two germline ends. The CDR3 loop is CASSFLEETQYF. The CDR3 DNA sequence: TGTGCCAGCAGCTTTCTAGAAGAGACCCAGTACTTC.

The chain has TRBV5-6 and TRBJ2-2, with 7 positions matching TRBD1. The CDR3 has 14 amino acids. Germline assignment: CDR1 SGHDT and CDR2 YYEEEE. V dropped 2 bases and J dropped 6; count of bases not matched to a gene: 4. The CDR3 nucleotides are TGTGCCAGCAGCTTTGGACAGGCCCCCGGGGAGCTGTTTTTT. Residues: CASSFGQAPGELFF.

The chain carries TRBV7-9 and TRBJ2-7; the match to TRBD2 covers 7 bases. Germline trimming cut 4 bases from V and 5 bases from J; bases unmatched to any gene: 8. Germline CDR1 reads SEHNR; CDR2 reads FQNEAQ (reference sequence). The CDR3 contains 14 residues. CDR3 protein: CASSSPSSGNEQYF. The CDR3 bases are TGTGCCAGCAGCTCACCGTCTAGCGGCAACGAGCAGTACTTC. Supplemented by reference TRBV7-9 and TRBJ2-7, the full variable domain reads DTGVSQNPRHKITKRGQNVTFRCDPISEHNRLYWYRQTLGQGPEFLTYFQNEAQLEKSRLLSDRFSAERPKGSFSTLEIQRTEQGDSAMYLCASSSPSSGNEQYFGPGTRLTVT.

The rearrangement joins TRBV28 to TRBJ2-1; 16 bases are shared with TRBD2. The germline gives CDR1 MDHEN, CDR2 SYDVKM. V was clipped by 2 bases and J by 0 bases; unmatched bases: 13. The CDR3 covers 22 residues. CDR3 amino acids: CASSLPPTGTSGRDSSYNEQFF. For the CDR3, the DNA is TGTGCCAGCAGTTTACCGCCCACGGGGACTAGCGGGAGGGACAGCTCCTACAATGAGCAGTTCTTC.

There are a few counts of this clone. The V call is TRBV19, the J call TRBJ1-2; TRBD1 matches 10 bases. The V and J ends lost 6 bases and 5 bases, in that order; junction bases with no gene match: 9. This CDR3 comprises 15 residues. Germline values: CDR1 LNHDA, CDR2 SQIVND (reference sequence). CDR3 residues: CASRTGGFGVYGYTF. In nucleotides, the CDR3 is TGTGCCAGTAGGACAGGGGGCTTCGGCGTTTATGGCTACACCTTC. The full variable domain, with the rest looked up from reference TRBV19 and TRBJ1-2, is DGGITQSPKYLFRKEGQNVTLSCEQNLNHDAMYWYRQDPGQGLRLIYYSQIVNDFQKGDIAEGYSVSREKKESFPLTVTSAQKNPTAFYLCASRTGGFGVYGYTFGSGTRLTVV.

The CDR3 spells CASSQAGTSTNEQFF. CDR3 coding DNA: TGCGCCAGCAGCCAAGCCGGGACTAGCACGAATGAGCAGTTCTTC. The chain couples TRBV4-1 to TRBJ2-1, with 9 bases fitting TRBD2. V lost 1 base and J lost 7; bases outside the gene matches: 5. The V gene's germline CDR1 is MGHRA and CDR2 YSYEKL. The CDR3 is 15 amino acids.

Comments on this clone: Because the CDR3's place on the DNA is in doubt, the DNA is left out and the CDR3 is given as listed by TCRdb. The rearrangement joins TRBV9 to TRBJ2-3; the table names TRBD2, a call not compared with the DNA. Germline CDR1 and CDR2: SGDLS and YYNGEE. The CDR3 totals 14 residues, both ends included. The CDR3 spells CASSVGVGSGIRYF.

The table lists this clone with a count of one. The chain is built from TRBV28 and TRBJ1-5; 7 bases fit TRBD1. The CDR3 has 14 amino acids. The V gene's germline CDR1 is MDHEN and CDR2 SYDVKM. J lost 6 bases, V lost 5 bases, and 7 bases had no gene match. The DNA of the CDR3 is TGTGCCAGCAGTCCCACTGCAGGGGGTCAGCCCCAGCATTTT. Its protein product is CASSPTAGGQPQHF. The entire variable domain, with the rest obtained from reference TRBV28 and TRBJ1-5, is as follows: DVKVTQSSRYLVKRTGEKVFLECVQDMDHENMFWYRQDPGLGLRLIYFSYDVKMKEKGDIPEGYSVSREKKERFSLILESASTNQTSMYLCASSPTAGGQPQHFGDGTRLSIL.

The CDR3: CASSQDASSGTEAFF. The CDR3 nucleotides are TGCGCCAGCAGCCAAGATGCAAGTTCGGGGACTGAAGCTTTCTTT. This chain connects TRBV4-1 to TRBJ1-1; D is unclear. This CDR3 comprises 15 residues. V lost 0 bases to trimming and J lost 5 bases, with 13 bases between them. The germline gives CDR1 MGHRA, CDR2 YSYEKL.

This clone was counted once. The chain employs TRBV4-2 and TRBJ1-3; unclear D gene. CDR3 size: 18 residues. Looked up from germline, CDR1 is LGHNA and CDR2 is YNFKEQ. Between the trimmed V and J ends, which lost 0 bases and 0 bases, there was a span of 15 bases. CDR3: CASSQDPPPSPSGNTIYF. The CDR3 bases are TGTGCCAGCAGCCAAGATCCACCGCCGAGCCCCTCTGGAAACACCATATATTTT.

CDR3 sequence (DNA): TGTGCCAGCAGTTATGGGACAGGGCGAGAAAAACTGTTTTTT. It encodes CASSYGTGREKLFF. The V gene is TRBV6-5, the J gene TRBJ1-4; 9 bases align to TRBD1. The germline gives CDR1 MNHEY, CDR2 SVGAGI. The CDR3 is 14 residues long. Trimming removed 3 bases from V and 8 bases from J; junction bases left unmatched: 4.

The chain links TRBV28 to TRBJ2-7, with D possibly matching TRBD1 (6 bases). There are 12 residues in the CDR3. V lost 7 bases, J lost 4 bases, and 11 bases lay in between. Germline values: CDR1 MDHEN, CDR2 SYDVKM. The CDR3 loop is CASTVTGYEQYF. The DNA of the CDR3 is TGTGCCAGCACCGTAACAGGGTACGAGCAGTACTTC.

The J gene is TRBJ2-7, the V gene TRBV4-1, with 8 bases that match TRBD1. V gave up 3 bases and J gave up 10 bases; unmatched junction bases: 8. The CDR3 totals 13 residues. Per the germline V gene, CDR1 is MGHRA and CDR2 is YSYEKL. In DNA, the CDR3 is TGCGCCAGCAGCCAGGGCACAGGGGGGCAACAGTACTTC. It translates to CASSQGTGGQQYF.